The source of this T cell receptor (beta chain) is a study of T cells in localized non-small cell lung cancer. Regarding the study as a whole: T cell clonality was highest in uninvolved adjacent lung, above tumor. Longer overall survival was seen with higher T cell density measured in blood. Only one tumor region was sequenced, so heterogeneity remains possible.

Of note for this clone: Its antigen is undetermined.

Sequencing was performed with immunoSEQ multiplex PCR; in TCRdb, only in-frame clones are kept and a portion is missing. The repertoire has tens of thousands of clones, 89% of them found once; the top ten carry 10%. The V gene lost 1 base and the J gene lost 7 bases, with 7 bases spanning the gap. There are 12 residues in the CDR3. Per germline, CDR1 SGHNT and CDR2 YENEEA. The J gene is TRBJ2-5, the V gene TRBV11-3, with a weak D call TRBD1 (6 bases). Sample: peripheral blood, taken before any cancer treatment. The TCR sequence derives from a woman aged 35 to 70 with stage I lung adenocarcinoma. The CDR3 DNA reads TGTGCCAGCAGCTTAGTAGGGGGGACCCAGTACTTC. Its translation is CASSLVGGTQYF.